The present T cell receptor (beta chain) was sequenced within a study of radiotherapy plus CTLA-4 blockade in lung cancer. The overall study: Objective response rate was over 15%; disease control rate, about 28%.

The table came from immunoSEQ multiplex PCR; TCRdb's copy has only in-frame clones and leaves some out. Among roughly 55,000 clones listed, about 70% were seen once. The CDR3 extends over 15 amino acids. Trimming removed 2 bases from V and 6 bases from J, with 17 bases in between. CDR1 is SGHTA and CDR2 is FQGNSA in the germline V gene. Study-level findings and limits: Tumor-origin TCR clones grew in blood after radiotherapy plus ipilimumab.

In regard to this clone: Its target is not known.

Specimen: peripheral blood, collected from a patient treated with radiotherapy plus ipilimumab. The sequence derives from a human donor with non-small cell lung cancer whose response to radiotherapy plus ipilimumab could not be evaluated. This chain joins TRBV7-2 and TRBJ2-7, with D unclear. CDR3 residues: CASSLRSRGMSEQYF. Here the CDR3 DNA reads TGTGCCAGCAGCTTACGTTCTCGAGGTATGAGCGAGCAGTACTTC.